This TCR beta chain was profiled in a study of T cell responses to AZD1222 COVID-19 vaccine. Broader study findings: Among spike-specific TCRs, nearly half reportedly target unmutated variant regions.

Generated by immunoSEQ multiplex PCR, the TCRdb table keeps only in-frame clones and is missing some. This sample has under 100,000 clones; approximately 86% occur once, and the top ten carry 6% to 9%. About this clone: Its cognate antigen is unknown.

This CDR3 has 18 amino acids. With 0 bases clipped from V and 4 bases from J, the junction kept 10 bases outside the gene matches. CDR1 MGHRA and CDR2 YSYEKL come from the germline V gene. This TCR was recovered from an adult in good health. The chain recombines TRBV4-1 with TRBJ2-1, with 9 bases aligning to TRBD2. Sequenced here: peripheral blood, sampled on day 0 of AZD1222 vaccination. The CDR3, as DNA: TGCGCCAGCAGCCAAGATAGAGCGGGGGGCCTGGGGTACAATGAGCAGTTCTTC. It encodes CASSQDRAGGLGYNEQFF.